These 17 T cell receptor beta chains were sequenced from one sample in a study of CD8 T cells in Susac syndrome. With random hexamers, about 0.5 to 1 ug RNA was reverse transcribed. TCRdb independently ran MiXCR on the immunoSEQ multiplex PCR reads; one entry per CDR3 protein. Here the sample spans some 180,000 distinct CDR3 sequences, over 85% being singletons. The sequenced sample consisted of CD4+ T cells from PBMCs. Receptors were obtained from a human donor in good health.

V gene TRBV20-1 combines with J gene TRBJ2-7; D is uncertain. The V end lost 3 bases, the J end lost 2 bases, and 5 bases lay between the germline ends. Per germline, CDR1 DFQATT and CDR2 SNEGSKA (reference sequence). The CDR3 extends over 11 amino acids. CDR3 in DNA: TGCAGTGCTAGTGCTACCTACGAGCAGTACTTC. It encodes CSASATYEQYF.

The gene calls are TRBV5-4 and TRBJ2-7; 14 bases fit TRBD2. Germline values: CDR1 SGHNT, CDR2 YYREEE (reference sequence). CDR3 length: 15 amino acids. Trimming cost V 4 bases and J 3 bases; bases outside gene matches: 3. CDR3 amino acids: CASSLGLAGVYEQYF. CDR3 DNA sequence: TGTGCCAGCAGCCTGGGACTAGCGGGAGTCTACGAGCAGTACTTC.

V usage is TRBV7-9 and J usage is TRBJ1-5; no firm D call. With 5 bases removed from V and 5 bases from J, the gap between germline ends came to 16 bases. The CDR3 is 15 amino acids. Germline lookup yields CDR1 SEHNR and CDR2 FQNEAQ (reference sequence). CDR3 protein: CASSPGGLVDQPQHF. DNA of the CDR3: TGTGCCAGCAGCCCGGGCGGTTTGGTGGATCAGCCCCAGCATTTT.

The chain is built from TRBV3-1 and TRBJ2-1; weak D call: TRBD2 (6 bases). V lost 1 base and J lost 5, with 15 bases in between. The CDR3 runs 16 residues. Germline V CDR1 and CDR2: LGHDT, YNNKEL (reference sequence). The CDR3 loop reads CASSQVTQRVHNEQFF. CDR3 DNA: TGTGCCAGCAGCCAAGTAACTCAGCGGGTGCACAATGAGCAGTTCTTC.

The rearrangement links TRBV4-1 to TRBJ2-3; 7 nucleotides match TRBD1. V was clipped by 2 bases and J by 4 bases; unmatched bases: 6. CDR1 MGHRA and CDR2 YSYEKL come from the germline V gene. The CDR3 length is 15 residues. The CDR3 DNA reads TGCGCCAGCAGCCAATATCGACAGGGTTCAGATACGCAGTATTTT. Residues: CASSQYRQGSDTQYF.

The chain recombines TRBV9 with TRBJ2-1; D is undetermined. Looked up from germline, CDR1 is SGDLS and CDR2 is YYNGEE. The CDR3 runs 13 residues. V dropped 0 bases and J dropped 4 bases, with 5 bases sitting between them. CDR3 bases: TGTGCCAGCAGCGTAGGCCAGTACAATGAGCAGTTCTTC. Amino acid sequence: CASSVGQYNEQFF.

The CDR3 coding sequence is TGTGCCAGTAGTATAGGAGACAGGAACGGTGGTGGCTACACCTTC. This gives the protein CASSIGDRNGGGYTF. This chain uses TRBV19 with TRBJ1-2; TRBD1 is a possible D gene (6 bases). Looked up from germline, CDR1 is LNHDA and CDR2 is SQIVND (reference sequence). The CDR3 extends over 15 amino acids. V was shortened by 1 base and J by 7 bases, with 16 bases between the two germline ends. Complete variable domain (other parts from reference TRBV19 and TRBJ1-2): DGGITQSPKYLFRKEGQNVTLSCEQNLNHDAMYWYRQDPGQGLRLIYYSQIVNDFQKGDIAEGYSVSREKKESFPLTVTSAQKNPTAFYLCASSIGDRNGGGYTFGSGTRLTVV.

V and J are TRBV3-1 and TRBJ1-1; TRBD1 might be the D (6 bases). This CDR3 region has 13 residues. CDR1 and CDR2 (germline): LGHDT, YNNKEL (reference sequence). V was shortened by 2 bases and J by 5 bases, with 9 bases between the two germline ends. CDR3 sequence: CASSQLGGTEAFF. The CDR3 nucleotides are TGTGCCAGCAGCCAACTAGGGGGAACTGAAGCTTTCTTT. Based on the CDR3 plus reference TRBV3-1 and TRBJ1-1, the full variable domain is DTAVSQTPKYLVTQMGNDKSIKCEQNLGHDTMYWYKQDSKKFLKIMFSYNNKELIINETVPNRFSPKSPDKAHLNLHINSLELGDSAVYFCASSQLGGTEAFFGQGTRLTVV.

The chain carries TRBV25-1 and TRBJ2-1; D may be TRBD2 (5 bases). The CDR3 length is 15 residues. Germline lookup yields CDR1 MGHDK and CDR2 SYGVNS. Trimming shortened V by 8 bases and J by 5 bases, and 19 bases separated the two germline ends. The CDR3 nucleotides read TGTGCCAGCGCCGCCGGGGATCGACCAAACAATGAGCAGTTCTTC. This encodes CASAAGDRPNNEQFF.

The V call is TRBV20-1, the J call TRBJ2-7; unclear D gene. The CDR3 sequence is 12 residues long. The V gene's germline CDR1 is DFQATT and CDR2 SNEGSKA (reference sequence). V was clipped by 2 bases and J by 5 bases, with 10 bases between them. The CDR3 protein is CSARPVKDEQYF. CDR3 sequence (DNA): TGCAGTGCTAGACCAGTGAAAGACGAGCAGTACTTC.

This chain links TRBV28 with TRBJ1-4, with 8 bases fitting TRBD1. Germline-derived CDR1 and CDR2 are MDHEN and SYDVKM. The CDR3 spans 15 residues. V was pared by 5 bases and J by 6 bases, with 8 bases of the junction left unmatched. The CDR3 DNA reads TGTGCCAGCAGTCTGGTCGGACAGGGTGATGAAAAACTGTTTTTT. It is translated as CASSLVGQGDEKLFF.

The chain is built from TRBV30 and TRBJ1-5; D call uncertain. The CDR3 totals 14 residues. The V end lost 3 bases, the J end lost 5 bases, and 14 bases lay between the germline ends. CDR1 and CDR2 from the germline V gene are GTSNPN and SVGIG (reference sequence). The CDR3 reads CAWRRGGPDQPQHF. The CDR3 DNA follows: TGTGCCTGGAGACGGGGAGGACCCGATCAGCCCCAGCATTTT.

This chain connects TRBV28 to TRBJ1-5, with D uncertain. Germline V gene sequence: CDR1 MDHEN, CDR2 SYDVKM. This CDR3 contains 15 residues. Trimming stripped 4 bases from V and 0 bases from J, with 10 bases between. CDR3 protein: CASSSPRYSNQPQHF. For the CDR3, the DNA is TGTGCCAGCAGTTCCCCCCGGTATAGCAATCAGCCCCAGCATTTT.

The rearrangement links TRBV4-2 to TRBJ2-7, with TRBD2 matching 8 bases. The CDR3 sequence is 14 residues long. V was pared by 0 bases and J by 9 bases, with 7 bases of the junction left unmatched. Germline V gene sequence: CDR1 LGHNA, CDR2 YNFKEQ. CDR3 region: CASSQDQRERRQYF. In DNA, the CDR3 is TGTGCCAGCAGCCAAGATCAGCGGGAGCGCAGGCAGTACTTC.

The CDR3 DNA reads TGCAGTGCTCCCCGGACTAGCGGTAAGAATGAGCAGTTCTTC. It is translated as CSAPRTSGKNEQFF. The chain recombines TRBV20-1 with TRBJ2-1; 10 nucleotides line up with TRBD2. The J segment lost 7 bases and the V segment lost 5 bases, leaving 8 bases of the junction unmatched. The CDR3 totals 14 residues. Per the germline V gene, CDR1 is DFQATT and CDR2 is SNEGSKA (reference sequence).

This CDR3 is CASSPYRGPVEKLFF. The DNA for the CDR3 is TGTGCCAGCAGTCCGTACAGGGGGCCCGTTGAAAAACTGTTTTTT. This chain links TRBV27 with TRBJ1-4; 9 nucleotides align to TRBD1. The germline V gene has CDR1 MNHEY and CDR2 SMNVEV (reference sequence). V trimming: 5 bases; J trimming: 7 bases; junction bases outside the gene matches: 8. The CDR3 consists of 15 residues.

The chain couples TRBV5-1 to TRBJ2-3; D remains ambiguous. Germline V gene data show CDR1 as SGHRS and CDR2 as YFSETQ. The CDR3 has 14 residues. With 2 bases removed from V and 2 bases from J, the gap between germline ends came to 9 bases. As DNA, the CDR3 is TGCGCCAGCAGCTTAAGAGACCCCACAGATACGCAGTATTTT. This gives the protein CASSLRDPTDTQYF. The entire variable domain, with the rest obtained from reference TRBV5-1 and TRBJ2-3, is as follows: KAGVTQTPRYLIKTRGQQVTLSCSPISGHRSVSWYQQTPGQGLQFLFEYFSETQRNKGNFPGRFSGRQFSNSRSEMNVSTLELGDSALYLCASSLRDPTDTQYFGPGTRLTVL.